This T cell receptor beta chain was profiled in a study of T-cell memory formation after mild COVID-19. Study-wide background: Largely, the TCR clusters proved donor specific. The study, taken as a whole, reports: CD8+ contracting clones occupied EMRA, while CD4+ ones occupied mainly CM and EM.

The germline gives CDR1 ENHRY, CDR2 SYGVKD. This CDR3 has 14 amino acids. Trimming took 8 bases from V and 8 from J; bases not matched to a gene: 13. MiXCR, run by TCRdb on the 5' RACE reads, gives a single entry per CDR3 protein. The table lists 80,000 to 130,000 distinct CDR3 sequences, 11% of them singletons. This clonotype turned up a few times. What it recognizes is unknown. V is TRBV10-3 and J is TRBJ1-2, with 8 bases aligning to TRBD1. The clonotype comes from a man in his late teens or twenties who had mild COVID-19 (a few samples of this study predate the infection). Cell type and time point are not known. The source material was PBMCs or a T cell subset sorted from them (not recorded which). DNA for the CDR3: TGTGCCATCCCCGCAGGGGGCGTGGGTCCGGGCTACACCTTC. This translates into CAIPAGGVGPGYTF.